This T cell receptor (beta chain) was identified during a study of T cell responses to AZD1222 COVID-19 vaccine. Study-wide results and limits: Unmutated variant regions are reportedly targeted by nearly half of spike-specific TCRs.

Germline values: CDR1 MNHEY, CDR2 SMNVEV (reference sequence). Trimming removed 3 bases from V and 10 bases from J, with 15 bases in between. The CDR3 spans 14 residues. Notes on this clone: Its antigen remains unknown.

Generated by immunoSEQ multiplex PCR, the TCRdb table keeps only in-frame clones and is missing some. The profile covers about 120,000 clones, with roughly 90% appearing a single time and roughly 3.6% taken by the ten largest. This sequence was found in an adult in good health. Sequencing used peripheral blood, obtained on day 0 of AZD1222 vaccination. The chain joins TRBV27 to TRBJ1-4, with D perhaps TRBD1 (6 bases). The CDR3 here is CASSFQGRLGKLFF. The CDR3 bases are TGTGCCAGCAGTTTCCAGGGGCGCCTGGGAAAACTGTTTTTT.